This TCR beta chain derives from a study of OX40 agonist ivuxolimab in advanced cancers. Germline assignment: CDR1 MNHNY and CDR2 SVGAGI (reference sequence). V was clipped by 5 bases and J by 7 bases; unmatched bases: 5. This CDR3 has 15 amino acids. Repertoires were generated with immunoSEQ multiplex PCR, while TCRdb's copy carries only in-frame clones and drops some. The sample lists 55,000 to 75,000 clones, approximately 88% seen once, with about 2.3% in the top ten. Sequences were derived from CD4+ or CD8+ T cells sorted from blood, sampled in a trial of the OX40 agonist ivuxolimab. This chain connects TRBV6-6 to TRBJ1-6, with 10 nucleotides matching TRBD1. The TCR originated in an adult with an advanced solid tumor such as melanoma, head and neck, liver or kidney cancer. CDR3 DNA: TGTGCCAGCAGTAGCCGGGACAGGGGAAATTCACCCCTCCACTTT. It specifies CASSSRDRGNSPLHF.